A selection of T cell receptor beta chains follows, all from one sample in a study of prognosis after radiotherapy for stage I lung cancer. TCRdb re-derived calls from the multiplex PCR reads in MiXCR, one entry per CDR3 protein. The table lists roughly 30,000 distinct CDR3 sequences, around 43% of them singletons. Sequences were derived from PBMCs, sampled before or after stereotactic body radiation therapy (not recorded which). These receptors were collected from a donor aged 50 or older with non-small cell lung cancer. CDR3s include the opening cysteine and the closing phenylalanine or tryptophan. Fields, in order: CDR3 DNA, CDR3 protein, clone size, V gene, J gene, D gene. A D gene is named only where the DNA matches it firmly. Size values are once, few and many counts, or a class for expanded clones, and some rows have none.

cdr3_nt: TGTGCCAGCAGCTTAGATCGGACGAAGGTTGGGGAGCTGTTTTTT; cdr3_aa: CASSLDRTKVGELFF; clone_size: .; v_call: TRBV11-2; j_call: TRBJ2-2; d_call: .
cdr3_nt: TGTGCCAGCAGTTTTTCAGGCACCGGGGAGCTGTTTTTT; cdr3_aa: CASSFSGTGELFF; clone_size: .; v_call: TRBV27; j_call: TRBJ2-2; d_call: .
cdr3_nt: TGTGCCAGCATGACAGGGGGTGGTGGCTACACCTTC; cdr3_aa: CASMTGGGGYTF; clone_size: .; v_call: TRBV27; j_call: TRBJ1-2; d_call: TRBD1
cdr3_nt: TGTGCCAGCAGTTTATTTGCAGGTGTCACAGATACGCAGTATTTT; cdr3_aa: CASSLFAGVTDTQYF; clone_size: .; v_call: TRBV27; j_call: TRBJ2-3; d_call: .
cdr3_nt: TGTGCCAGTAGGGCGGGAGGGTACAATGAGCAGTTCTTC; cdr3_aa: CASRAGGYNEQFF; clone_size: .; v_call: TRBV19; j_call: TRBJ2-1; d_call: TRBD2
cdr3_nt: TGTGCCAGCAGTGAACAGGTTAACACTGAAGCTTTCTTT; cdr3_aa: CASSEQVNTEAFF; clone_size: many; v_call: TRBV6-2/TRBV6-3; j_call: TRBJ1-1; d_call: .
cdr3_nt: TGTGCCTGGTCGACAGGGCTTGGTTCTGGAAACAACATATATTTT; cdr3_aa: CAWSTGLGSGNNIYF; clone_size: .; v_call: TRBV30; j_call: TRBJ1-3; d_call: TRBD1
cdr3_nt: TGCGCCAGCAGGCCGGGGGCTATGAACACCGGGGAGCTGTTTTTT; cdr3_aa: CASRPGAMNTGELFF; clone_size: medium-sized; v_call: TRBV5-1; j_call: TRBJ2-2; d_call: .
cdr3_nt: TGTGCCACCAGTGATGCGTCTCGCTCCTTCGAGCAGTACTTC; cdr3_aa: CATSDASRSFEQYF; clone_size: .; v_call: TRBV24-1; j_call: TRBJ2-7; d_call: .
cdr3_nt: TGTGCCAGCAGCTTAAGGGAAACAGATACGCAGTATTTT; cdr3_aa: CASSLRETDTQYF; clone_size: .; v_call: TRBV11-2; j_call: TRBJ2-3; d_call: .
cdr3_nt: TGTGCCAGCAGCGGGTTGGGGCCTCCTAATGAAAAACTGTTTTTT; cdr3_aa: CASSGLGPPNEKLFF; clone_size: many; v_call: TRBV9; j_call: TRBJ1-4; d_call: .
cdr3_nt: TGTGCCAGCAGTGAAGTGGGGACAGGTCGCAATGAGCAGTTCTTC; cdr3_aa: CASSEVGTGRNEQFF; clone_size: .; v_call: TRBV6-1; j_call: TRBJ2-1; d_call: TRBD1
cdr3_nt: TGTGCCAGCAGTTTGGGGGGGGCTAATGAAAAACTGTTTTTT; cdr3_aa: CASSLGGANEKLFF; clone_size: many; v_call: TRBV28; j_call: TRBJ1-4; d_call: .
cdr3_nt: TGCGCCAGCAGCTCGGGTATAGCGGGAGCTGGCGAGCAGTACTTC; cdr3_aa: CASSSGIAGAGEQYF; clone_size: .; v_call: TRBV5-1; j_call: TRBJ2-7; d_call: TRBD2
cdr3_nt: TGCAGCGTTGTTGCCGGGAGTAACGAGCAGTACTTC; cdr3_aa: CSVVAGSNEQYF; clone_size: many; v_call: TRBV29-1; j_call: TRBJ2-7; d_call: .
cdr3_nt: TGTGCCAGCAGGCCGGGACAGGCGAATAACTATGGCTACACCTTC; cdr3_aa: CASRPGQANNYGYTF; clone_size: medium-sized; v_call: TRBV27; j_call: TRBJ1-2; d_call: TRBD1
cdr3_nt: TGTTCCAGCAGTTTGGACATTCCTAACTATGGCTACACCTTC; cdr3_aa: CSSSLDIPNYGYTF; clone_size: .; v_call: TRBV28; j_call: TRBJ1-2; d_call: .
cdr3_nt: TGTGCCAGCAGTTTACTAGGGAAGGATGAGCAGTTCTTC; cdr3_aa: CASSLLGKDEQFF; clone_size: medium-sized; v_call: TRBV28; j_call: TRBJ2-1; d_call: .
cdr3_nt: TGCGCCAGCAGCCAAACAGGGGATCCCCTCCACTTT; cdr3_aa: CASSQTGDPLHF; clone_size: .; v_call: TRBV5-1; j_call: TRBJ1-6; d_call: TRBD1
cdr3_nt: TGTGCCAGTAGTACGTCTCGGGCGGCAGGCTACACCTTC; cdr3_aa: CASSTSRAAGYTF; clone_size: .; v_call: TRBV19; j_call: TRBJ1-2; d_call: .
cdr3_nt: TGTGCCAGCAGCTCGGGGGCTTCTCGGAATGAGCAGTTCTTC; cdr3_aa: CASSSGASRNEQFF; clone_size: many; v_call: TRBV11-3; j_call: TRBJ2-1; d_call: .
cdr3_nt: TGTGCCAGCGGGGTACGGGCAGGGTCCTTTGGGGCCAACGTCCCGACTTTC; cdr3_aa: CASGVRAGSFGANVPTF; clone_size: .; v_call: TRBV27; j_call: TRBJ2-6; d_call: .
cdr3_nt: TGCAGTGCTAGATCGGACAGGGCCGAGCAGTACTTC; cdr3_aa: CSARSDRAEQYF; clone_size: .; v_call: TRBV20-1; j_call: TRBJ2-7; d_call: TRBD1
cdr3_nt: TGTGCCAGCAGAAAGACAGTTGGGGGGCAGTACTTC; cdr3_aa: CASRKTVGGQYF; clone_size: .; v_call: TRBV12-3/TRBV12-4; j_call: TRBJ2-7; d_call: .
cdr3_nt: TGTGCCATCAGCGGGGACGGCCTCTATGGCTACACCTTC; cdr3_aa: CAISGDGLYGYTF; clone_size: many; v_call: TRBV10-3; j_call: TRBJ1-2; d_call: .
cdr3_nt: TGTGCCAGCAGCACCCTGGGTAGGGGCGAGCATTACTTC; cdr3_aa: CASSTLGRGEHYF; clone_size: .; v_call: TRBV3-1; j_call: TRBJ2-7; d_call: .
cdr3_nt: TGTGCCAGTATTCGGCAGGATGAGCAGTTCTTC; cdr3_aa: CASIRQDEQFF; clone_size: .; v_call: TRBV28; j_call: TRBJ2-1; d_call: .
cdr3_nt: TGCGCCAGCAGCCGGACCAGACAGGGCTCTGGAAACACCATATATTTT; cdr3_aa: CASSRTRQGSGNTIYF; clone_size: .; v_call: TRBV5-1; j_call: TRBJ1-3; d_call: TRBD1
cdr3_nt: TGTGCCAGCAGTTTACAGCAGGGGGTCACCTACGAGCAGTACTTC; cdr3_aa: CASSLQQGVTYEQYF; clone_size: many; v_call: TRBV12-3/TRBV12-4; j_call: TRBJ2-7; d_call: TRBD1
cdr3_nt: TGTGCCACCAGCAGGGCCCAGCGGGGGGGAAGGGAGACCCAGTACTTC; cdr3_aa: CATSRAQRGGRETQYF; clone_size: many; v_call: TRBV15; j_call: TRBJ2-5; d_call: TRBD2
cdr3_nt: TGCGCCAGCAGCTTGATTTCCCGGGACCCGCGCTTAAACACTGAAGCTTTCTTT; cdr3_aa: CASSLISRDPRLNTEAFF; clone_size: many; v_call: TRBV5-1; j_call: TRBJ1-1; d_call: .
cdr3_nt: TGTGCCAGTAGTAAGGGGACAGGGACTATAGAAGCTTTCTTT; cdr3_aa: CASSKGTGTIEAFF; clone_size: many; v_call: TRBV19; j_call: TRBJ1-1; d_call: TRBD1
cdr3_nt: TGTGCCAGCAGTTACTCTACAGGCGGCTACACCTTC; cdr3_aa: CASSYSTGGYTF; clone_size: many; v_call: TRBV28; j_call: TRBJ1-2; d_call: .
cdr3_nt: TGCAGTGCTCTATTAGCGGGAGATTGGACCTACGAGCAGTACTTC; cdr3_aa: CSALLAGDWTYEQYF; clone_size: medium-sized; v_call: TRBV20-1; j_call: TRBJ2-7; d_call: TRBD2
cdr3_nt: TGTGCCAGCAGTTTTCGGGGACAGGGAAGTTACGAGCAGTACTTC; cdr3_aa: CASSFRGQGSYEQYF; clone_size: .; v_call: TRBV12-3/TRBV12-4; j_call: TRBJ2-7; d_call: TRBD1
cdr3_nt: TGCGCCAGCAGCTTGGTCCGGCAGGGAGACGAGCAGTACTTC; cdr3_aa: CASSLVRQGDEQYF; clone_size: many; v_call: TRBV5-1; j_call: TRBJ2-7; d_call: .
cdr3_nt: TGTGCCAGCGCCCGGGGGGGAAGCACAGATACGCAGTATTTT; cdr3_aa: CASARGGSTDTQYF; clone_size: many; v_call: TRBV6-1; j_call: TRBJ2-3; d_call: TRBD2
cdr3_nt: TGTGCCAGCAGCCAAGCGTATAACCGGGACAGGGGGGGGGAGCAGTACTTC; cdr3_aa: CASSQAYNRDRGGEQYF; clone_size: .; v_call: TRBV14; j_call: TRBJ2-7; d_call: TRBD1
cdr3_nt: TGTGCCAGCAGCATCTCCTCCCCCGGGAATGAGCAGTTCTTC; cdr3_aa: CASSISSPGNEQFF; clone_size: many; v_call: TRBV7-2; j_call: TRBJ2-1; d_call: .
cdr3_nt: TGTGCCAGCAGCTTACTTAGCGGGGGCCGGGGGACCCAGTACTTC; cdr3_aa: CASSLLSGGRGTQYF; clone_size: many; v_call: TRBV7-2; j_call: TRBJ2-5; d_call: TRBD2
cdr3_nt: TGTGCCAGCAGTTTATACGCCCTAGCCGTTAGAACCAGGGAGCTGTTTTTT; cdr3_aa: CASSLYALAVRTRELFF; clone_size: .; v_call: TRBV27; j_call: TRBJ2-2; d_call: .
cdr3_nt: TGTGCCAGCAGCGTACTAGCTGGCACGCAGTATTTT; cdr3_aa: CASSVLAGTQYF; clone_size: many; v_call: TRBV27; j_call: TRBJ2-3; d_call: .
cdr3_nt: TGCAGCGTTGGAGACAGAGAAACGGCGGGCTACACCTTC; cdr3_aa: CSVGDRETAGYTF; clone_size: many; v_call: TRBV29-1; j_call: TRBJ1-2; d_call: .
cdr3_nt: TGTGCCAGTAGTATTCGGGATGGCTACGAGCAGTACTTC; cdr3_aa: CASSIRDGYEQYF; clone_size: .; v_call: TRBV19; j_call: TRBJ2-7; d_call: .
cdr3_nt: TGTGCCAGCAGTTTCCAGGACCGATACCTCTACAATGAGCAGTTCTTC; cdr3_aa: CASSFQDRYLYNEQFF; clone_size: .; v_call: TRBV28; j_call: TRBJ2-1; d_call: .
cdr3_nt: TGTGCCAGCAGCCCACGACTAGCGGGAACCTACAATGAGCAGTTCTTC; cdr3_aa: CASSPRLAGTYNEQFF; clone_size: .; v_call: TRBV28; j_call: TRBJ2-1; d_call: TRBD2
cdr3_nt: TGTGCCAGCAGTGAAGTTGGGGTTAATTCACCCCTCCACTTT; cdr3_aa: CASSEVGVNSPLHF; clone_size: .; v_call: TRBV2; j_call: TRBJ1-6; d_call: .
cdr3_nt: TGTGCCTGGAACAGGGCGAACACCGGGGAGCTGTTTTTT; cdr3_aa: CAWNRANTGELFF; clone_size: .; v_call: TRBV30; j_call: TRBJ2-2; d_call: .
cdr3_nt: TGTGCCAGCAGCCCTCGGGGGGGAGCGAACACTGAAGCTTTCTTT; cdr3_aa: CASSPRGGANTEAFF; clone_size: many; v_call: TRBV7-2; j_call: TRBJ1-1; d_call: .
cdr3_nt: TGCAGTGCTATGAGTCCCAAGAGACCCAAGGCCCAGTACTTC; cdr3_aa: CSAMSPKRPKAQYF; clone_size: many; v_call: TRBV20-1; j_call: TRBJ2-5; d_call: .
cdr3_nt: TGTGCCAGTATTATAGCATCAGTGGGCAATCAGCCCCAGCATTTT; cdr3_aa: CASIIASVGNQPQHF; clone_size: .; v_call: TRBV19; j_call: TRBJ1-5; d_call: .
cdr3_nt: TGCGCCAGCAGCCAACCTGCAATTAGGAATAGCGGGAGAGAAAGGGATACGCAGTATTTT; cdr3_aa: CASSQPAIRNSGRERDTQYF; clone_size: .; v_call: TRBV4-1; j_call: TRBJ2-3; d_call: TRBD2
cdr3_nt: TGTGCCAGCAGTGAGCCACATGGGGCTACTAATGAAAAACTGTTTTTT; cdr3_aa: CASSEPHGATNEKLFF; clone_size: once; v_call: TRBV25-1; j_call: TRBJ1-4; d_call: .
cdr3_nt: TGCAGCGTTGAATACGACAGGGGGCGTTCAGAGACCCAGTACTTC; cdr3_aa: CSVEYDRGRSETQYF; clone_size: .; v_call: TRBV29-1; j_call: TRBJ2-5; d_call: TRBD1
cdr3_nt: TGTGCCAGCAGTTTGTACACTGAAGCTTTCTTT; cdr3_aa: CASSLYTEAFF; clone_size: many; v_call: TRBV28; j_call: TRBJ1-1; d_call: .
cdr3_nt: TGCAGCGCTATGACTATCGGGAGGCCCGGGGAGCCGTTTTTT; cdr3_aa: CSAMTIGRPGEPFF; clone_size: .; v_call: TRBV29-1; j_call: TRBJ2-2; d_call: TRBD2
cdr3_nt: TGTGCCAGCAGCTTGGCATTAGCGGGCGAGCAGTACTTC; cdr3_aa: CASSLALAGEQYF; clone_size: many; v_call: TRBV14; j_call: TRBJ2-7; d_call: TRBD2